This T cell receptor (beta chain) came from a study of blood T cells in healthy people across ages. General study points: Changes seen in expanded clonotypes were possibly confounded by donor CMV status left unknown.

Germline CDR1 and CDR2: MNHEY and SMNVEV (reference sequence). The CDR3 extends over 15 amino acids. V was cut by 2 bases and J by 0 bases, with 9 bases left in between. A second about 6 to 11 cycle PCR used barcoded and J-beta primers. A single record per CDR3 protein comes from TCRdb applying MiXCR to the 5' RACE reads. The profile shows 450,000 to 650,000 distinct CDR3 sequences, around 24% of them singletons. As concerns this clonotype: What it recognizes is unknown.

Aged roughly 6 to 90, donors were systemically healthy Caucasians from Russia. The sample was also reused in another study, on T cells of mothers and their children. This second report adds: The donors comprised over 5 children and their three healthy Caucasian mothers.

J is TRBJ2-3 and V is TRBV27; no clear D. The TCR sequence derives from a boy aged 5-17 years in good health. Sequenced: blood. The CDR3, as DNA: TGTGCCAGCAGTTTAGGGCAGATTAGCACAGATACGCAGTATTTT. Protein: CASSLGQISTDTQYF.